This T cell receptor (beta chain) is from a study of T cells in Graves' hyperthyroidism and ophthalmopathy. The investigators amplified TCR beta CDR3 regions from RNA transcripts. RT-PCR in the first round (using the HTBI primer set) targeted the TCR CDR3. From the multiplex PCR reads, TCRdb called clonotypes with MiXCR, one entry per CDR3 protein. This repertoire shows some 350,000 distinct CDR3 sequences, around 13% found once; its top ten account for about a third. This clonotype was counted at least ten times. Germline lookup yields CDR1 SGHNT and CDR2 YENEEA. V shed 2 bases and J shed 3 bases, with 8 bases lying between them. CDR3 length: 15 residues.

V usage is TRBV11-3 and J usage is TRBJ1-6; D is undetermined. The sequence was collected from a woman aged 40 to 50 with Graves' ophthalmopathy. Sequencing was performed on blood. The CDR3 bases are TGTGCCAGCAGCTTACGTGGTGACTATAATTCACCCCTCCACTTT. This encodes CASSLRGDYNSPLHF.